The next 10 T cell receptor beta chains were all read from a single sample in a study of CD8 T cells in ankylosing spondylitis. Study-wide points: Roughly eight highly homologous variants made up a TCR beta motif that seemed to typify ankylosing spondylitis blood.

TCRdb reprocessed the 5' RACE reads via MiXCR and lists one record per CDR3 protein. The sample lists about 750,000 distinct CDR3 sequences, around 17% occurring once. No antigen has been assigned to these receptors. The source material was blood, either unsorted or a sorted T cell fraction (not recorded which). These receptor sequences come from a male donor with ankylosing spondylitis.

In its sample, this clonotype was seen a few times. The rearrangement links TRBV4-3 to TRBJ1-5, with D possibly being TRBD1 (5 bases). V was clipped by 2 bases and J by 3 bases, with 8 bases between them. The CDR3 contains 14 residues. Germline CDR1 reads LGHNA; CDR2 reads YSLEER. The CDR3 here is CASSQRGDNQPQHF. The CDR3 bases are TGCGCCAGCAGCCAACGGGGGGACAATCAGCCCCAGCATTTT.

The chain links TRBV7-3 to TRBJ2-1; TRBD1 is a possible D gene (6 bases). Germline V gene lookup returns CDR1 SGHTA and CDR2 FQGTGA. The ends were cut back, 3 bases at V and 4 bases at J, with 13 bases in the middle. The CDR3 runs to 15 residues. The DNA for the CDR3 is TGTGCCAGCAGCTTTCGGGACACGACTTACAATGAGCAGTTCTTC. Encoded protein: CASSFRDTTYNEQFF.

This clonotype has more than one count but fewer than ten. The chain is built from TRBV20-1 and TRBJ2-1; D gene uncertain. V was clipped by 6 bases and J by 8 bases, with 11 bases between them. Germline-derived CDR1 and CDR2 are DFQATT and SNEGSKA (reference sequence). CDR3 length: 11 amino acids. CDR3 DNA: TGCAGTGCGGAAGCCCGGGATGAGCAGTTCTTC. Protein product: CSAEARDEQFF.

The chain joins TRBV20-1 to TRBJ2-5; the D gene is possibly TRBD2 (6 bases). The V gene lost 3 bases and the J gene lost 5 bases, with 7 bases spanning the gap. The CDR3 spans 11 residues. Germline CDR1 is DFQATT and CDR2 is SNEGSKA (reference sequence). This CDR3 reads CSASGTETQYF. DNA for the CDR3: TGCAGTGCTAGCGGGACTGAGACCCAGTACTTC.

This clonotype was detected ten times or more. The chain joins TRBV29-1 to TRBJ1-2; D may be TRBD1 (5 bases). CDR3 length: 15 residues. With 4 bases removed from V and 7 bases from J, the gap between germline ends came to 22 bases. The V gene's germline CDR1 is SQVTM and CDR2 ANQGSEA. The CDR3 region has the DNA TGCAGCGTTGCTAGTGGTTTTGGGGGGGAGGGTGGCTACACCTTC. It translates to CSVASGFGGEGGYTF.

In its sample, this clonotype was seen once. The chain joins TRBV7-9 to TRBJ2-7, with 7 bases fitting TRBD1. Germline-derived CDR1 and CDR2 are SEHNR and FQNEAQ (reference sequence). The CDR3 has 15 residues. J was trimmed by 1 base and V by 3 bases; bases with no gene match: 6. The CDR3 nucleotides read TGTGCCAGCAGCTTTAAGGAACAGGGGTCCTACGAGCAGTACTTC. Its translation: CASSFKEQGSYEQYF. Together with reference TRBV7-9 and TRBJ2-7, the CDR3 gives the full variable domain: DTGVSQNPRHKITKRGQNVTFRCDPISEHNRLYWYRQTLGQGPEFLTYFQNEAQLEKSRLLSDRFSAERPKGSFSTLEIQRTEQGDSAMYLCASSFKEQGSYEQYFGPGTRLTVT.

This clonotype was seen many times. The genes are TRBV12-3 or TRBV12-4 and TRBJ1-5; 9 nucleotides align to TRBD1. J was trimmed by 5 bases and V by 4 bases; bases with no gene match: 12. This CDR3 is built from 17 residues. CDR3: CASSSDSGTGLDQPQHF. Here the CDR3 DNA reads TGTGCCAGCAGTTCCGACTCCGGGACAGGGCTAGATCAGCCCCAGCATTTT.

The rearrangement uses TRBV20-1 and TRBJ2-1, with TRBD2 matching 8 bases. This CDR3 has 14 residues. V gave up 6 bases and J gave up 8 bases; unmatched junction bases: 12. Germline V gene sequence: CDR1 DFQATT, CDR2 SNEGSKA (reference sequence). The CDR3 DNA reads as TGCAGTGCAGGAGGGGGATTAGCGGGATATGAGCAGTTCTTC. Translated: CSAGGGLAGYEQFF.

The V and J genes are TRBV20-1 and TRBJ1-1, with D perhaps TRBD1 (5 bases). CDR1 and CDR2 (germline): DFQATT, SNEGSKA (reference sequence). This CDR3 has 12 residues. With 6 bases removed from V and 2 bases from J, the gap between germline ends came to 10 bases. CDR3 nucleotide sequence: TGCAGTGCCCTGACAGCAAACACTGAAGCTTTCTTT. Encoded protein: CSALTANTEAFF.

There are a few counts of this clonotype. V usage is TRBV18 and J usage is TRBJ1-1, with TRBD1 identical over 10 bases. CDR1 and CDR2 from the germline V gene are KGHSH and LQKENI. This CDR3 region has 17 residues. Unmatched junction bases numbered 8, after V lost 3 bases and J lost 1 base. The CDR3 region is CASSPVPGQGTNTEAFF. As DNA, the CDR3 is TGTGCCAGCTCACCTGTCCCGGGACAGGGGACGAACACTGAAGCTTTCTTT.